This entry describes one T cell receptor beta chain. Its matching antigen is unknown. A v3.0 immunoSEQ assay was performed at survey level. This table comes from immunoSEQ multiplex PCR, and its TCRdb copy is limited to in-frame clones, with some not included. Among 22,000 or so clones listed, approximately 80% were seen once. This specimen comes from a study of long-term antiretroviral therapy in people with HIV. Overall study results and limits: ART adherence, viral resistance and therapy changes went unrecorded. Diversity went up after ART and still fell short of transplant donor controls.

V lost 4 bases to trimming and J lost 9 bases, with 18 bases between them. Germline V gene sequence: CDR1 MDHEN, CDR2 SYDVKM. The CDR3 loop spans 14 amino acids. The chain is built from TRBV28 and TRBJ1-1; D gene ambiguous. The receptor was derived from a man aged 40-50 years with HIV. The material was unsorted PBMCs, obtained 0.5 years before starting antiretroviral therapy. CDR3 protein: CASSSTRVLSKAFF. The DNA of the CDR3 is TGTGCCAGCAGTTCGACCCGGGTCCTTAGTAAAGCTTTCTTT.